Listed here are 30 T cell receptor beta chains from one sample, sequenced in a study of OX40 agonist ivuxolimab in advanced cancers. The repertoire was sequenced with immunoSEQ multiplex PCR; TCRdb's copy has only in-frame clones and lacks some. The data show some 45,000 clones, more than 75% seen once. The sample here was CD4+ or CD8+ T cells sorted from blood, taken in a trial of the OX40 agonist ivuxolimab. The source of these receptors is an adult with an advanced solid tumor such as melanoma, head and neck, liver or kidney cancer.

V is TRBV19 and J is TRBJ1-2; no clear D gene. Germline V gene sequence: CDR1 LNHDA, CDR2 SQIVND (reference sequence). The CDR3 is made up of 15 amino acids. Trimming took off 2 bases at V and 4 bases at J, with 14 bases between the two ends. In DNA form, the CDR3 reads TGTGCCAGTAGTATAAATGGAAGAGGCGGCTATGGCTACACCTTC. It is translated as CASSINGRGGYGYTF. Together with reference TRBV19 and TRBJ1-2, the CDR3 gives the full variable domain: DGGITQSPKYLFRKEGQNVTLSCEQNLNHDAMYWYRQDPGQGLRLIYYSQIVNDFQKGDIAEGYSVSREKKESFPLTVTSAQKNPTAFYLCASSINGRGGYGYTFGSGTRLTVV.

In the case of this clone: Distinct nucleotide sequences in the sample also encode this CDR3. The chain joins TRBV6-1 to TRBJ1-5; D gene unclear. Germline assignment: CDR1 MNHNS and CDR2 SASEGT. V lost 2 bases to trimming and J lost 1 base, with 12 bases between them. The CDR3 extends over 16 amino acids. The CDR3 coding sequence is TGTGCCAGCAGTGAAACCCCGGGGTTGAGCAATCAGCCCCAGCATTTT. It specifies CASSETPGLSNQPQHF.

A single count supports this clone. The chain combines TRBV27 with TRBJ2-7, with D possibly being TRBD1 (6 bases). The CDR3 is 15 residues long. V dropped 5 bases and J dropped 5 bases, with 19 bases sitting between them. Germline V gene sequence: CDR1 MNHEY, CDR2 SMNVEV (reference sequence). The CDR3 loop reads CASSPTAPSGDEQYV. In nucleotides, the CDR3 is TGTGCCAGCAGTCCGACGGCCCCCTCAGGGGACGAGCAGTACGTC.

The CDR3 reads CASSEIAGETQYF. CDR3 DNA: TGTGCCAGCAGTGAAATAGCGGGAGAGACCCAGTACTTC. This rearrangement joins TRBV2 to TRBJ2-5; the match to TRBD2 covers 7 bases. V trimming: 2 bases; J trimming: 4 bases; junction bases outside the gene matches: 1. Germline-derived CDR1 and CDR2 are SNHLY and FYNNEI. This CDR3 comprises 13 residues.

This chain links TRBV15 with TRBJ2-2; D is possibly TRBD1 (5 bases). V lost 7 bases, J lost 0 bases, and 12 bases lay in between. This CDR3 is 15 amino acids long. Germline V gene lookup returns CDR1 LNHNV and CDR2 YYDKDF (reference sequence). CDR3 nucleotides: TGTGCCACCATGTGGGGCGCTGCGAACACCGGGGAGCTGTTTTTT. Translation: CATMWGAANTGELFF. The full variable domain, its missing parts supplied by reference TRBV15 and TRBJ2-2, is DAMVIQNPRYQVTQFGKPVTLSCSQTLNHNVMYWYQQKSSQAPKLLFHYYDKDFNNEADTPDNFQSRRPNTSFCFLDIRSPGLGDTAMYLCATMWGAANTGELFFGEGSRLTVL.

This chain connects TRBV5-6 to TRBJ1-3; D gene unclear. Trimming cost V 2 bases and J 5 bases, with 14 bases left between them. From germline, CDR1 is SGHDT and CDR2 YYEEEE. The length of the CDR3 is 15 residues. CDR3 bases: TGTGCCAGCAGCTTAGGTGAGACTCCGAGAAACACCATATATTTT. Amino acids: CASSLGETPRNTIYF.

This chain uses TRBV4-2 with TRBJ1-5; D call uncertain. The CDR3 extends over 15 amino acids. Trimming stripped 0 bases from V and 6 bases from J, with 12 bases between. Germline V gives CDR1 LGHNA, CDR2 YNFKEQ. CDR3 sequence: CASSQDREDGQPQHF. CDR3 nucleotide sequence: TGTGCCAGCAGCCAAGATCGTGAGGACGGTCAGCCCCAGCATTTT.

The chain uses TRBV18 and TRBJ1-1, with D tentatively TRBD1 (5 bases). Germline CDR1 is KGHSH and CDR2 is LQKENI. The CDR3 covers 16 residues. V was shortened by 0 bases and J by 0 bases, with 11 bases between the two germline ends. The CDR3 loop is CASSPPTLGLNTEAFF. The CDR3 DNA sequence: TGTGCCAGCTCACCACCGACGCTGGGGCTGAACACTGAAGCTTTCTTT.

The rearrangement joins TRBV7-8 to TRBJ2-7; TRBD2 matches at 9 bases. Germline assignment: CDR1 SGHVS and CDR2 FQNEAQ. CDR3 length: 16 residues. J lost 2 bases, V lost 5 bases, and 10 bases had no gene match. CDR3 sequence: CASSSLGASGAYEQYF. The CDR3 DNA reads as TGTGCCAGCAGCAGTCTCGGGGCTAGCGGGGCCTACGAGCAGTACTTC.

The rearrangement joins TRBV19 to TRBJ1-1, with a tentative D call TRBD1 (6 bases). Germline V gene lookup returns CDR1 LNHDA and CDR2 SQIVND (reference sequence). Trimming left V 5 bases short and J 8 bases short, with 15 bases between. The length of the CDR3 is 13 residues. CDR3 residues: CASSLGPGQEAFF. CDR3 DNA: TGTGCCAGTAGTTTGGGGCCGGGACAAGAAGCTTTCTTT.

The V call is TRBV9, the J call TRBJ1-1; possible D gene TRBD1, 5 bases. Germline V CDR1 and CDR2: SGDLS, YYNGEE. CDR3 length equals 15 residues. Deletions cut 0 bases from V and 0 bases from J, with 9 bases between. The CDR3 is CASSVAPGMNTEAFF. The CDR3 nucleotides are TGTGCCAGCAGCGTAGCCCCAGGGATGAACACTGAAGCTTTCTTT.

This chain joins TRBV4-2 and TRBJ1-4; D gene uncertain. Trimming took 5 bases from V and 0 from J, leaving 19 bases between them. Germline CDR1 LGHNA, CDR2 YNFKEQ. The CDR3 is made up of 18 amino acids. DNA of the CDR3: TGTGCCAGCAGCACCCCTGATTGGTCCGCCGCAACTAATGAAAAACTGTTTTTT. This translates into CASSTPDWSAATNEKLFF.

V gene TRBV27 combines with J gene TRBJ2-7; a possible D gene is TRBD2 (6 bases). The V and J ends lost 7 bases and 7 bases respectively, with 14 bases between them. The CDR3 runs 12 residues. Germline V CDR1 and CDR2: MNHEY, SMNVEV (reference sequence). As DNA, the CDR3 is TGTGCCAGCAACGAACCGGGGAGGGAGCAGTACTTC. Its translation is CASNEPGREQYF.

The CDR3: CASSKMGGYNEQFF. For the CDR3, the DNA is TGTGCCAGCAGCAAAATGGGAGGCTACAATGAGCAGTTCTTC. This chain links TRBV7-3 with TRBJ2-1; weak D call: TRBD2 (6 bases). Germline-derived CDR1 and CDR2 are SGHTA and FQGTGA. This CDR3 spans 14 amino acids. V lost 5 bases, J lost 3 bases, and 11 bases lay in between.

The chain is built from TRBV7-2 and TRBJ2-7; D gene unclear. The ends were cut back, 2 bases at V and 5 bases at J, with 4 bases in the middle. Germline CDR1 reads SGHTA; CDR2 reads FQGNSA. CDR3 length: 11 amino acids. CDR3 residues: CASSLRDEQYF. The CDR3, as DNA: TGTGCCAGCAGCTTAAGGGACGAGCAGTACTTC.

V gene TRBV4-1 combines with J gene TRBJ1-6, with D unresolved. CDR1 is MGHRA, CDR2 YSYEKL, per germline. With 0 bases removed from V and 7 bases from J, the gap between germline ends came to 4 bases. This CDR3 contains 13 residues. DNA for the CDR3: TGCGCCAGCAGCCAAGATTTAAATTCACCCCTCCACTTT. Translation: CASSQDLNSPLHF.

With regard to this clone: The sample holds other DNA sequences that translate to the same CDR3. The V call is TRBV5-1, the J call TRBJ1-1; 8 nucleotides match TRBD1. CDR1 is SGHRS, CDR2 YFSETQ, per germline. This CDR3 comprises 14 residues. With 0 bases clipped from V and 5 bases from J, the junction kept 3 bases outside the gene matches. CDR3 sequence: CASSLGQGRTEAFF. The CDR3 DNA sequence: TGCGCCAGCAGCTTGGGACAGGGGAGAACTGAAGCTTTCTTT.

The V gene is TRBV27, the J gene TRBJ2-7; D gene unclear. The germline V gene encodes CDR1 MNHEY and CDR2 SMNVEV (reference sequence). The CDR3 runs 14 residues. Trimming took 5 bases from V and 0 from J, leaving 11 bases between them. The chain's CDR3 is CASSQWGSSYEQYF. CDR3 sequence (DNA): TGTGCCAGCAGTCAATGGGGAAGCTCCTACGAGCAGTACTTC.

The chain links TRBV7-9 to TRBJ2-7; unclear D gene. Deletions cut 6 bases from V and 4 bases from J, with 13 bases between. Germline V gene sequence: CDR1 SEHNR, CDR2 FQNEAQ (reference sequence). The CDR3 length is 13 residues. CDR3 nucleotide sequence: TGTGCCAGCAGTGACCAAGCCCAGTACGAGCAGTACTTC. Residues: CASSDQAQYEQYF. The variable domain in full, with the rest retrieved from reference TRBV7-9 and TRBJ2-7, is DTGVSQNPRHKITKRGQNVTFRCDPISEHNRLYWYRQTLGQGPEFLTYFQNEAQLEKSRLLSDRFSAERPKGSFSTLEIQRTEQGDSAMYLCASSDQAQYEQYFGPGTRLTVT.

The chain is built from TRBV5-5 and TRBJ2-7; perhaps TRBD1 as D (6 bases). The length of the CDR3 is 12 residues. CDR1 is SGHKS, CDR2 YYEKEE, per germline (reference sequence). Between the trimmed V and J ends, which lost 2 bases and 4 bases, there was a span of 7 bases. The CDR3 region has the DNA TGTGCCAGCAGCTTAACAGGGTACGAGCAGTACGTC. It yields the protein CASSLTGYEQYV.

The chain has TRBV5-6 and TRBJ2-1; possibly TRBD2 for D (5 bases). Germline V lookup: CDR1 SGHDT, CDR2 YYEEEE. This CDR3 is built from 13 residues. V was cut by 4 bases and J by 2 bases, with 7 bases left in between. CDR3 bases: TGTGCCAGCAGCGCCGGGGCCTACAATGAGCAGTTCTTC. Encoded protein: CASSAGAYNEQFF.

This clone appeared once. CDR3 loop: CASSTTVRNTEAFF. The CDR3 DNA sequence: TGTGCCAGTAGTACGACAGTTAGGAACACTGAAGCTTTCTTT. The V gene is TRBV19, the J gene TRBJ1-1; tentatively, D is TRBD1 (5 bases). Germline V gene sequence: CDR1 LNHDA, CDR2 SQIVND (reference sequence). The CDR3 runs 14 residues. V was clipped by 4 bases and J by 1 base, with 10 bases between them. The full variable domain, in which reference TRBV19 and TRBJ1-1 provide the parts outside the CDR3, is DGGITQSPKYLFRKEGQNVTLSCEQNLNHDAMYWYRQDPGQGLRLIYYSQIVNDFQKGDIAEGYSVSREKKESFPLTVTSAQKNPTAFYLCASSTTVRNTEAFFGQGTRLTVV.

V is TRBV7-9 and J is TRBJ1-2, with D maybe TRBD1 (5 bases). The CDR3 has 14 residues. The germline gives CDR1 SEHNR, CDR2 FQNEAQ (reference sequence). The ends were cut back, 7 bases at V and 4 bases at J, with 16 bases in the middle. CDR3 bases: TGTGCCAGCACCTTTGGGGACGTGAGCTATGGCTACACCTTC. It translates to CASTFGDVSYGYTF.

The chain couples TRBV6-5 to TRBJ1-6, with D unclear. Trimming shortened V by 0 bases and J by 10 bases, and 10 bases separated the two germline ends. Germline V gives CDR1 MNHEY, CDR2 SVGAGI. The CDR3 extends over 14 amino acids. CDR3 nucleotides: TGTGCCAGCAGTTACTCGAAAAAGAACTCACCCCTCCACTTT. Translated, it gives CASSYSKKNSPLHF.

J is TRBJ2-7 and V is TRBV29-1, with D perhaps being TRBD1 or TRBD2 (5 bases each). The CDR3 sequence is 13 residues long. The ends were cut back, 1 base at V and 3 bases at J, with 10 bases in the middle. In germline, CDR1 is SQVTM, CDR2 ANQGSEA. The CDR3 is CSVEGGDSYEQYF. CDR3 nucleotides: TGCAGCGTTGAAGGAGGGGATAGCTACGAGCAGTACTTC.

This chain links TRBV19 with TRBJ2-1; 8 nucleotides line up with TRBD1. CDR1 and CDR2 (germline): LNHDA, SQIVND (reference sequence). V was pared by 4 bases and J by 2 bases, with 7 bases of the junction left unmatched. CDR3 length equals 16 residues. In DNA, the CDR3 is TGTGCCAGTAGTAAGAAACCGGGACAGGCCTACAATGAGCAGTTCTTC. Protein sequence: CASSKKPGQAYNEQFF.

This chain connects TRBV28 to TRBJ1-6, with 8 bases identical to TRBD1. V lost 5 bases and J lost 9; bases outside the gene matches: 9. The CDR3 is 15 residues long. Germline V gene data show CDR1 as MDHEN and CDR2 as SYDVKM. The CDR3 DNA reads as TGTGCCAGCAGTGCCTACAGGGGGGCAATTTCACCCCTCCACTTT. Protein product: CASSAYRGAISPLHF. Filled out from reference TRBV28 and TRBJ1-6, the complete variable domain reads DVKVTQSSRYLVKRTGEKVFLECVQDMDHENMFWYRQDPGLGLRLIYFSYDVKMKEKGDIPEGYSVSREKKERFSLILESASTNQTSMYLCASSAYRGAISPLHFGNGTRLTVT.

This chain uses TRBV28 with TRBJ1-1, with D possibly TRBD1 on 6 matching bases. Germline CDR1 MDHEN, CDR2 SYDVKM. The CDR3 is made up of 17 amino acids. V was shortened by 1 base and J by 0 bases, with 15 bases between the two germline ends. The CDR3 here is CASSLFTGGPMNTEAFF. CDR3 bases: TGTGCCAGCAGTTTATTTACGGGGGGCCCCATGAACACTGAAGCTTTCTTT.

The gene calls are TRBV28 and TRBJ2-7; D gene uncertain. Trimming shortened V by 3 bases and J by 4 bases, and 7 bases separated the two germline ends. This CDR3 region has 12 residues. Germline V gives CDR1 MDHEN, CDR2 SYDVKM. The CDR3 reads CASSFGHYEQYV. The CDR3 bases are TGTGCCAGCAGTTTCGGCCATTACGAGCAGTACGTC.

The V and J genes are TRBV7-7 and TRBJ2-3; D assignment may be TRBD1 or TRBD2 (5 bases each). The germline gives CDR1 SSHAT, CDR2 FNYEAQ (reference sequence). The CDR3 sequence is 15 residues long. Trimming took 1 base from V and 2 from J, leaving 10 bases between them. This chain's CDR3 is CASSLGDGITDTQYF. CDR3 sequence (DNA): TGTGCCAGCAGCTTAGGGGACGGAATCACAGATACGCAGTATTTT.